The 30 T cell receptor beta chains given below trace back to one sample, sequenced in a study of T cells in Graves' hyperthyroidism and ophthalmopathy. From RNA transcripts, TCR beta CDR3 regions were amplified. HTBI primers were employed in a first-round RT-PCR of the TCR CDR3. TCRdb re-derived calls from the multiplex PCR reads in MiXCR, one entry per CDR3 protein. In the table there are over 150,000 distinct CDR3 sequences, approximately 16% of which are singletons. Specimen: blood. Source of these receptors: a woman in her 50s with Graves' hyperthyroidism.

This clonotype occurred many times. DNA of the CDR3: TGTGCCAGCATCTCCCCCAGGACAGGGGTCACTGAAGCTTTCTTT. Translated, it gives CASISPRTGVTEAFF. The V call is TRBV28, the J call TRBJ1-1; 9 bases match TRBD1. V shed 7 bases, J shed 4 bases, and the junction held 10 bases outside the gene matches. CDR3 length: 15 residues. Germline V CDR1 and CDR2: MDHEN, SYDVKM.

The chain has TRBV11-3 and TRBJ2-3, with D maybe TRBD2 (6 bases). The CDR3 is 15 residues long. Trimming took 5 bases from V and 2 from J, leaving 14 bases between them. Per the germline V gene, CDR1 is SGHNT and CDR2 is YENEEA. As DNA, the CDR3 is TGTGCCAGCAGCCAGCGACTAGGGTACACAGATACGCAGTATTTT. Its protein product is CASSQRLGYTDTQYF.

J is TRBJ1-1 and V is TRBV28; D is possibly TRBD1 (5 bases). The V gene's germline CDR1 is MDHEN and CDR2 SYDVKM. The V gene lost 4 bases and the J gene lost 4 bases, with 16 bases spanning the gap. This CDR3 comprises 15 residues. Here the CDR3 DNA reads TGTGCCAGCAGTTCCCCTGGGGGGAAGGCCACTGAAGCTTTCTTT. Translating it yields CASSSPGGKATEAFF.

The gene calls are TRBV14 and TRBJ2-5, with TRBD2 matching 8 bases. Germline V CDR1 and CDR2: SGHDN, FVKESK. The CDR3 has 16 amino acids. Losses at the gene ends were 2 bases for V and 3 bases for J; bases not matched to a gene: 8. CDR3 amino acids: CASSQRVGTREETQYF. As DNA, the CDR3 is TGTGCCAGCAGCCAAAGGGTGGGGACTAGGGAAGAGACCCAGTACTTC.

At least ten counts were recorded for this clonotype. The chain uses TRBV11-2 and TRBJ2-2; D uncertain. V was cut by 3 bases and J by 8 bases, with 10 bases left in between. Germline lookup yields CDR1 SGHAT and CDR2 FQNNGV. This CDR3 is 13 amino acids long. The CDR3 DNA reads as TGTGCCAGCAGCTTCCGGAGAAGGGGGGAGCTGTTTTTT. Translation gives CASSFRRRGELFF.

The chain combines TRBV28 with TRBJ2-7; D remains ambiguous. The germline CDR1 and CDR2 sequences are MDHEN and SYDVKM. Trimming removed 6 bases at V and 2 bases at J, with 11 bases between. The CDR3 runs 13 residues. The chain's CDR3 is CASSPNAAYEQYF. CDR3 DNA sequence: TGTGCCAGCAGCCCAAACGCGGCCTACGAGCAGTACTTC.

This clonotype was counted at least ten times. This chain links TRBV20-1 with TRBJ1-5; D remains ambiguous. Deletions cut 6 bases from V and 5 bases from J, with 11 bases between. In germline, CDR1 is DFQATT, CDR2 SNEGSKA (reference sequence). The CDR3 has 12 residues. The CDR3 DNA reads TGCAGTGCAGGAGAGGGAGATCAGCCCCAGCATTTT. Translation gives CSAGEGDQPQHF.

The V call is TRBV2, the J call TRBJ2-2; 8 positions agree with TRBD1. The ends lost 6 bases at V and 7 bases at J; junction bases unmatched: 10. Germline loops: CDR1 SNHLY, CDR2 FYNNEI. The CDR3 is made up of 15 amino acids. The CDR3 here is CASSGRQGLGGELFF. The CDR3 DNA follows: TGTGCCAGCAGCGGGCGACAGGGGCTGGGCGGGGAGCTGTTTTTT. The full variable domain, in which reference TRBV2 and TRBJ2-2 provide the parts outside the CDR3, is EPEVTQTPSHQVTQMGQEVILRCVPISNHLYFYWYRQILGQKVEFLVSFYNNEISEKSEIFDDQFSVERPDGSNFTLKIRSTKLEDSAMYFCASSGRQGLGGELFFGEGSRLTVL.

The chain employs TRBV5-1 and TRBJ2-1; 13 bases fit TRBD2. The CDR3 extends over 19 amino acids. Losses at the gene ends were 0 bases for V and 0 bases for J; bases not matched to a gene: 6. The germline V gene encodes CDR1 SGHRS and CDR2 YFSETQ. As DNA, the CDR3 is TGCGCCAGCAGCTTGGAGGGGACTAGCGGGGCCCACTCCTACAATGAGCAGTTCTTC. Protein product: CASSLEGTSGAHSYNEQFF.

At least ten counts were recorded for this clonotype. This sequence joins TRBV20-1 and TRBJ1-6; TRBD1 matches at 10 bases. The CDR3 runs to 15 residues. V was pared by 5 bases and J by 6 bases, with 7 bases of the junction left unmatched. The germline V gene has CDR1 DFQATT and CDR2 SNEGSKA (reference sequence). DNA for the CDR3: TGCAGTGCTGACCCAGGGACAGGGGCTAATTCACCCCTCCACTTT. Protein sequence: CSADPGTGANSPLHF.

The J gene is TRBJ2-2, the V gene TRBV6-1; D is unclear. Germline CDR1 reads MNHNS; CDR2 reads SASEGT. The CDR3 sequence is 12 residues long. The V end was cut by 6 bases, the J end by 6 bases, with 8 bases between. CDR3 amino acids: CASSPIPGELFF. CDR3 nucleotide sequence: TGTGCCAGCAGCCCTATTCCCGGGGAGCTGTTTTTT.

This clonotype was observed a handful of times. The chain has TRBV12-3 or TRBV12-4 and TRBJ2-1; 7 bases are shared with TRBD2. Unmatched junction bases numbered 11, after V lost 5 bases and J lost 7 bases. This CDR3 comprises 15 residues. CDR3 region: CASSPSSGLGNEQFF. CDR3 bases: TGTGCCAGCAGTCCGTCTAGCGGTTTGGGAAATGAGCAGTTCTTC.

Ten or more counts support this clonotype. DNA of the CDR3: TGCAGTGCTATGACAGGGGGCCAAGAGACCCAGTACTTC. Protein product: CSAMTGGQETQYF. The chain joins TRBV20-1 to TRBJ2-5, with 9 bases fitting TRBD1. Germline values: CDR1 DFQATT, CDR2 SNEGSKA (reference sequence). CDR3 length equals 13 residues. V was clipped by 4 bases and J by 1 base; unmatched bases: 1.

This clonotype was detected many times. The rearrangement links TRBV11-2 to TRBJ1-2; TRBD1 is a possible D gene (5 bases). Trimming took 4 bases from V and 1 from J, leaving 16 bases between them. The CDR3 runs 16 residues. CDR1 is SGHAT, CDR2 FQNNGV, per germline. The chain's CDR3 is CASSSLRKGSNYGYTF. The CDR3 DNA sequence: TGTGCCAGCAGCTCCCTGAGGAAGGGGAGTAACTATGGCTACACCTTC.

This sequence joins TRBV7-3 and TRBJ2-7; 7 nucleotides line up with TRBD1. The germline V gene has CDR1 SGHTA and CDR2 FQGTGA. This CDR3 region has 13 residues. V shed 6 bases and J 5 bases; nucleotides not matched to a gene: 7. The CDR3 here is CASRQTGSDEQYF. In DNA form, the CDR3 reads TGTGCCAGCAGACAGACAGGGTCCGACGAGCAGTACTTC.

This clonotype was picked up many times. The chain employs TRBV12-3 or TRBV12-4 and TRBJ2-3; a possible D gene is TRBD1 (6 bases). V was cut by 3 bases and J by 1 base, with 11 bases left in between. This CDR3 comprises 15 residues. The CDR3 coding sequence is TGTGCCAGCAGTTTTGGGGGCCTCGGCACAGATACGCAGTATTTT. It yields the protein CASSFGGLGTDTQYF.

In its sample, this clonotype was seen many times. The chain recombines TRBV12-3 or TRBV12-4 with TRBJ1-1; D remains ambiguous. The ends were cut back, 5 bases at V and 0 bases at J, with 7 bases in the middle. The CDR3 is 13 residues long. DNA of the CDR3: TGTGCCAGCAGTCTTTTCATGAACACTGAAGCTTTCTTT. Translating gives CASSLFMNTEAFF.

On this clonotype itself: A much larger clone differs from this one at a single base, so this may be a read error. V usage is TRBV6-1 and J usage is TRBJ1-3; 7 positions match TRBD1. Germline CDR1 reads MNHNS; CDR2 reads SASEGT. Germline trimming cut 6 bases from V and 4 bases from J; bases unmatched to any gene: 6. CDR3 length: 14 amino acids. CDR3 nucleotides: TGTGCCAGCAGGGGGACAGAGAGGGGAAACACCATATATTTT. Amino acid sequence: CASRGTERGNTIYF.

The chain combines TRBV7-9 with TRBJ1-1; D might be TRBD1 (6 bases). The CDR3 is 12 residues long. The V gene lost 4 bases and the J gene lost 8 bases, with 11 bases spanning the gap. In germline, CDR1 is SEHNR, CDR2 FQNEAQ (reference sequence). The CDR3 region is CASSSEGGEAFF. Written as DNA, the CDR3 is TGTGCCAGCAGCTCCGAAGGGGGAGAAGCTTTCTTT.

This clonotype was recorded a few times. The chain combines TRBV12-5 with TRBJ2-5; D is possibly TRBD1 (6 bases). The germline gives CDR1 LGHNT, CDR2 FRNRAP. There are 14 residues in the CDR3. Trimming left V 8 bases short and J 2 bases short, with 15 bases between. The CDR3: CASLTGTGQETQYF. CDR3 DNA: TGTGCTAGTCTAACCGGCACAGGGCAAGAGACCCAGTACTTC.

The chain is built from TRBV28 and TRBJ1-2; 7 bases are a match to TRBD1. CDR1 is MDHEN and CDR2 is SYDVKM in the germline V gene. Unmatched junction bases numbered 10, after V lost 6 bases and J lost 9 bases. CDR3 length equals 13 residues. CDR3 in amino acids: CASSERDSTRYTF. The CDR3 DNA sequence: TGTGCCAGCAGCGAACGGGACAGCACGCGCTACACCTTC.

In this sample, this clonotype turned up many times. The chain is built from TRBV15 and TRBJ2-1; 7 nucleotides match TRBD2. Germline V gene sequence: CDR1 LNHNV, CDR2 YYDKDF (reference sequence). Trimming took 3 bases from V and 5 from J; bases not matched to a gene: 4. CDR3 length equals 14 residues. The chain's CDR3 is CATSRSSGNNEQFF. CDR3 nucleotides: TGTGCCACCAGCAGGTCTAGCGGAAACAATGAGCAGTTCTTC.

This clonotype was found many times. J is TRBJ1-1 and V is TRBV29-1; D is perhaps TRBD1 (5 bases). Trimming left V 2 bases short and J 4 bases short, with 11 bases between. Germline V lookup: CDR1 SQVTM, CDR2 ANQGSEA. The CDR3 is made up of 13 amino acids. The CDR3 DNA sequence: TGCAGCGTTGAATACGGGGCCGGCACTGAAGCTTTCTTT. This sequence encodes CSVEYGAGTEAFF.

Many counts were recorded for this clonotype. The chain combines TRBV18 with TRBJ1-1; D is unclear. Germline loops: CDR1 KGHSH, CDR2 LQKENI. CDR3 length equals 13 residues. Trimming cost V 2 bases and J 6 bases, with 10 bases left between them. CDR3 residues: CASSPDLNSEAFF. CDR3 sequence (DNA): TGTGCCAGCTCACCAGACTTAAACTCTGAAGCTTTCTTT.

This chain joins TRBV28 and TRBJ1-1; D call uncertain. V dropped 5 bases and J dropped 8 bases, with 12 bases sitting between them. This CDR3 has 12 amino acids. CDR1 is MDHEN, CDR2 SYDVKM, per germline. The CDR3 DNA reads as TGTGCCAGCAGTACCCGCAGGAAAGAAGCTTTCTTT. Translated, it gives CASSTRRKEAFF.

The V gene is TRBV20-1, the J gene TRBJ1-5; TRBD1 might be the D (5 bases). The V gene's germline CDR1 is DFQATT and CDR2 SNEGSKA (reference sequence). This CDR3 region has 19 residues. V gave up 5 bases and J gave up 0 bases, with 26 bases separating them. CDR3 sequence: CSAPTGRTPLGYSNQPQHF. The CDR3, as DNA: TGCAGTGCTCCAACCGGACGGACACCCCTCGGATATAGCAATCAGCCCCAGCATTTT.

The V call is TRBV4-2, the J call TRBJ2-5, with 7 bases identical to TRBD2. The CDR3 runs 16 residues. Germline CDR1 and CDR2: LGHNA and YNFKEQ. Trimming cost V 0 bases and J 5 bases; bases outside gene matches: 9. The CDR3 loop is CASSQEGGRVRETQYF. CDR3 bases: TGTGCCAGCAGCCAAGAGGGGGGGAGAGTCCGGGAGACCCAGTACTTC.

The chain has TRBV5-1 and TRBJ1-2, with 8 positions matching TRBD1. This CDR3 spans 16 amino acids. After removal of 0 bases from V and 3 bases from J, the junction contained 7 bases not matched to a gene. The germline V gene has CDR1 SGHRS and CDR2 YFSETQ. CDR3: CASSLDRQGIDYGYTF. The CDR3 bases are TGCGCCAGCAGCTTGGACCGACAGGGGATTGACTATGGCTACACCTTC.

Ten or more counts support this clonotype. This chain links TRBV11-3 with TRBJ2-1; tentative D call: TRBD2 (5 bases). Deletions cut 6 bases from V and 4 bases from J, with 10 bases between. Germline V lookup: CDR1 SGHNT, CDR2 YENEEA. This CDR3 contains 13 residues. The CDR3 protein is CASRQLDYNEQFF. Here the CDR3 DNA reads TGTGCCAGCAGGCAACTAGATTACAATGAGCAGTTCTTC. The full variable domain, completed using reference TRBV11-3 and TRBJ2-1, is EAGVVQSPRYKIIEKKQPVAFWCNPISGHNTLYWYLQNLGQGPELLIRYENEEAVDDSQLPKDRFSAERLKGVDSTLKIQPAELGDSAVYLCASRQLDYNEQFFGPGTRLTVL.

This clonotype was detected only a few times. The genes are TRBV6-5 and TRBJ2-7, with D possibly TRBD2 on 6 matching bases. The CDR3 runs to 15 residues. V was trimmed by 3 bases and J by 3 bases, leaving 15 bases between them. Germline loops: CDR1 MNHEY, CDR2 SVGAGI. The CDR3, as DNA: TGTGCCAGCAGTTATGGTCTAGTGGGACTCTACGAGCAGTACTTC. It translates to CASSYGLVGLYEQYF.